This T cell receptor beta chain was sequenced in a study of identifying expanded T cells in peripheral blood (dated by TCRdb to about 2019). Broadly, across the study: Separate aliquots of the same genomic DNA pool were sequenced to produce technical replicates, and four replicates were compared in pairs. Study-wide conclusions, independent of this receptor: The authors expected that over much longer intervals, such as months to years, biological variance in healthy repertoires might increase even further. Across all healthy-donor time intervals, the beta-binomial model significantly cut both the number of clones called differentially abundant and the false-positive rate. The binomial model flagged approximately 1.2 differentially abundant clones between technical replicates, compared with roughly 15 over about two weeks and 19 to 20 over roughly 4 weeks. For all healthy donors, the variance in clone template counts between approximately two-week samples rose significantly as total template count increased.

With respect to this clone: Its specific antigen is unknown. One base away there is no much larger clone; base qualities are not given.

No immune events such as infections were documented for the healthy donors during the collection period. Blood repertoires from healthy donors were used as a training cohort for calibrating time-dependent variance in a beta-binomial model of differential abundance of T-cell clones. The training cohort was composed of around ten healthy donors, 3 female and 7 male. The donors were between roughly 29 and 65 years old, with an average age of 43 years. Whole blood from each healthy donor was obtained from a commercial supplier and was collected at three time points about two weeks apart. For immunosequencing, genomic DNA was extracted from whole blood that had not been sorted. The immunoSEQ Assay, which relies on bias-controlled multiplex PCR amplification of genomic DNA, was used to profile TCRbeta CDR3 regions. From the authors' description of their analysis: The absolute abundance of each unique TCRbeta CDR3 region was quantified after sequences were collapsed and filtered. Differential abundance was assessed using a binomial (Fisher-equivalent) model and a beta-binomial model in which time-dependent variance fitted from healthy donors was added. Clones with fewer than 5 combined templates were removed, and differential abundance was called for clones with a Benjamini-Hochberg FDR below 0.01. Beta-binomial variance was modeled as a function of total template count across the two samples using the form v = (b*log(k)+a)^2. TCRdb obtained this table from immuneACCESS and retained in-frame rearrangements with V and J assigned. These tables miss some clones; where compared with another copy, unresolved V genes account for less than half of the shortfall, and the remainder is unexplained. The V and J calls and clone size are taken from that table; D and trimming were inferred from the DNA. The sample table records more than 50,000 clones; about four fifths of these occur just once. The ten largest clones represent approximately 15% of the sample.

CDR1 SGHVS and CDR2 FNYEAQ were looked up in the germline V gene. V ends up 5 bases short and J 3 bases short, with an unmatched junction base count of 6. Including cysteine and phenylalanine, the CDR3 has 15 amino acids. The only DNA kept is the CDR3, 45 bases in frame from the first base. Input material: blood. This sequence originates from a person aged 18-69 years in good health. Recombination connected TRBV7-6 to TRBJ1-4; 7 bases in the middle match TRBD1. CDR3 protein: CASSEMGQPNEKLFF. The nucleotides read TGTGCCAGCAGCGAGATGGGACAGCCTAATGAAAAACTGTTTTTT.